This T cell receptor beta chain was identified in a study of T-cell memory formation after mild COVID-19. Study context: TCR clusters were mostly donor specific.

TCRdb re-called the 5' RACE reads with MiXCR, one entry per CDR3 protein. This table holds approximately 210,000 distinct CDR3 sequences, about 17% found once. Study results and caveats: Second-wave clones peaking on day 37 lacked confirmed SARS-CoV-2 specificity. Contracting clones from day 15 to 85 had balanced CD4/CD8; later expanders favoured CD4+.

On this clonotype itself: Its specificity is unknown.

The receptor's source is an adult woman who had mild COVID-19 (a few samples of this study predate the infection). Cell type and time point are not known. Material: PBMCs or a T cell subset sorted from them (not recorded which).

The CDR3 protein is CASTREVSYEQYF. The CDR3 DNA reads TGTGCCAGCACACGGGAGGTTTCCTACGAGCAGTACTTC. The chain uses TRBV2 and TRBJ2-7; 7 bases map to TRBD2. Germline-derived CDR1 and CDR2 are SNHLY and FYNNEI. Losses at the gene ends were 7 bases for V and 1 base for J; bases not matched to a gene: 4. The CDR3 consists of 13 residues.